The rows below give T cell receptor beta chains drawn from one sample of a study of cytomegalovirus exposure and HLA in healthy donors. TCRdb's table, derived via immunoSEQ multiplex PCR, lists solely in-frame clones and lacks some. The data contain over 65,000 clones, roughly 78% of them seen just once; the ten biggest clones take up 7.5% to 10%. Sequenced material: PBMCs. The receptors were sampled from a man between 35 and 55 years old in good health and CMV-seronegative. CDR3s include the opening cysteine and the closing phenylalanine or tryptophan. The D gene is left open where the match is weak. Not every row has a clone size; where given, it reads once, few, many or a size class.

D gene | clone size | J gene | V gene | CDR3 protein | CDR3 DNA
TRBD1 | many | TRBJ1-1 | TRBV29-1 | CSGQGNTEAFF | TGCAGCGGACAGGGTAACACTGAAGCTTTCTTT
TRBD2 | - | TRBJ2-7 | TRBV5-1 | CASSPGLALSSYEQYF | TGCGCCAGCAGCCCGGGACTAGCGTTAAGCTCCTACGAGCAGTACTTC
TRBD2 | - | TRBJ2-1 | TRBV19 | CASTLAPGGAYNEQFF | TGTGCCAGTACCCTAGCCCCCGGGGGGGCCTACAATGAGCAGTTCTTC
- | few | TRBJ1-4 | TRBV7-9 | CASSLTAGGVEKLFF | TGTGCCAGCAGCTTAACGGCAGGAGGTGTTGAAAAACTGTTTTTT
- | once | TRBJ2-2 | TRBV7-7 | CASRLTGRVGELFF | TGTGCCAGCAGACTTACAGGGCGGGTCGGGGAGCTGTTTTTT
- | few | TRBJ1-4 | TRBV6-1 | CASSEAGTGNEKLFF | TGTGCCAGCAGTGAAGCGGGTACAGGCAATGAAAAACTGTTTTTT
TRBD2 | - | TRBJ2-3 | TRBV7-9 | CASSQGQGGRDTQYF | TGTGCCAGCAGCCAAGGCCAGGGAGGGCGAGATACGCAGTATTTT
- | - | TRBJ1-5 | TRBV4-1 | CASSHYFSKNQPQHF | TGCGCCAGCAGCCATTATTTCAGTAAAAATCAGCCCCAGCATTTT
- | - | TRBJ2-1 | TRBV28 | CASSMVVGLSPLNEQFF | TGTGCCAGCTCTATGGTTGTCGGACTAAGCCCCCTCAATGAGCAGTTCTTC
- | - | TRBJ2-5 | TRBV6-1 | CASSELARGPETQYF | TGTGCCAGCAGTGAACTAGCGCGGGGGCCAGAGACCCAGTACTTC
- | - | TRBJ2-1 | TRBV15 | CATSGWEAHNEQFF | TGTGCCACCAGCGGCTGGGAGGCCCACAATGAGCAGTTCTTC
- | few | TRBJ2-2 | TRBV6-5 | CASSYGEGAGELFF | TGTGCCAGCAGTTACGGTGAGGGAGCCGGGGAGCTGTTTTTT
TRBD2 | - | TRBJ2-7 | TRBV28 | CASSQTTSGRGIPYEQYF | TGTGCCAGCAGCCAAACGACTAGCGGGAGAGGGATCCCCTACGAGCAGTACTTC
TRBD1 | - | TRBJ2-5 | TRBV9 | CASSVGSRGLETQYF | TGTGCCAGCAGCGTAGGATCCAGGGGGCTTGAGACCCAGTACTTC
TRBD1 | - | TRBJ2-7 | TRBV2 | CARSSGTGGYTSSYEQYF | TGTGCCAGGTCCTCCGGGACAGGAGGGTACACCAGCTCCTACGAGCAGTACTTC
- | - | TRBJ2-2 | TRBV2 | CASSDPRVGNTGELFF | TGTGCCAGCAGCGACCCTCGGGTAGGAAACACCGGGGAGCTGTTTTTT
TRBD2 | few | TRBJ2-2 | TRBV27 | CASSGGVAGAGELFF | TGTGCCAGCAGCGGGGGGGTAGCGGGCGCCGGGGAGCTGTTTTTT
- | - | TRBJ1-5 | TRBV7-2 | CASSLGGQFNQPQHF | TGTGCCAGCAGCTTAGGCGGACAGTTCAATCAGCCCCAGCATTTT
- | - | TRBJ2-3 | TRBV10-3 | CAISEGEGTDTQYF | TGTGCCATCAGTGAGGGGGAGGGCACAGATACGCAGTATTTT
- | - | TRBJ2-7 | TRBV18 | CASSPLGGGYEQYF | TGTGCCAGCTCACCACTGGGGGGTGGCTACGAGCAGTACTTC